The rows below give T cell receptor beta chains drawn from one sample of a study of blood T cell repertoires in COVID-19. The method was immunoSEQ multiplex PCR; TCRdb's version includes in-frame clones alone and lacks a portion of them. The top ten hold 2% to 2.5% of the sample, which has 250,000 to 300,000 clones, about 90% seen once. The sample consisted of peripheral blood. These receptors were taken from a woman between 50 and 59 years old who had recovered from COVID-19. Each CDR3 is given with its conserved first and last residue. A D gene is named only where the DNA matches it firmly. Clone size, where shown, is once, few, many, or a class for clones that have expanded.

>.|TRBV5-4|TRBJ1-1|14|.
TGTGCCAGCAGCTTGACTCTGGGCTACACTGAAGCTTTCTTT
CASSLTLGYTEAFF
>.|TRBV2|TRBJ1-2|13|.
TGTGCCAGCAGTGTCGGGGGTAACTATGGCTACACCTTC
CASSVGGNYGYTF
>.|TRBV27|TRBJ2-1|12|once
TGTGCCAGCAGTCAGGGTTGGGGTGAGCAGTTCTTC
CASSQGWGEQFF
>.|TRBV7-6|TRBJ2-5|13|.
TGTGCCAGCAGCTTACTGGCAGGGGATAACCAGTACTTC
CASSLLAGDNQYF
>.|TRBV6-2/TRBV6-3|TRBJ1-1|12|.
TGTGCCAGCAGTTACTGGAGCACTGAAGCTTTCTTT
CASSYWSTEAFF
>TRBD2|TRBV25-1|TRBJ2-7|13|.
TGTGCCAGCAGCGGGACTAACTCCTACGAGCAGTACTTC
CASSGTNSYEQYF
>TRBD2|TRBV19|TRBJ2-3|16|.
TGTGCCAGTAGTGCCAACCCCGGGGGGGCCATAGATACGCAGTATTTT
CASSANPGGAIDTQYF
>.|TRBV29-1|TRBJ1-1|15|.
TGCAGCGTTGAAGGACCCAGGGGTAAGAACACTGAAGCTTTCTTT
CSVEGPRGKNTEAFF
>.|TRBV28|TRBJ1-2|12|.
TGTGCCAGCAGTTTCGCGGATTATGGCTACACCTTC
CASSFADYGYTF
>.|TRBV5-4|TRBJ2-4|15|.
TGTGCCAGCAGCATCACGGGTCTAGCCAAAAACATTCAGTACTTC
CASSITGLAKNIQYF
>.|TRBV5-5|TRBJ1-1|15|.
TGTGCCAGCAGCCGTGCGGAAGCAGCTTATTATGAAGCTTTCTTT
CASSRAEAAYYEAFF
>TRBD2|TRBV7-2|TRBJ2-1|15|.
TGTGCCAGCAGCTTATCCCTAGCGGGAGCGGGTGAGCAGTTCTTC
CASSLSLAGAGEQFF
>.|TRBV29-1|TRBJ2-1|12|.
TGCAGCGTTGTGAAGGGGCAGAATGAGCAGTTCTTC
CSVVKGQNEQFF
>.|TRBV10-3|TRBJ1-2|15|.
TGTGCCATCAGTGAAACAAGTCTAGCTAACTATGGCTACACCTTC
CAISETSLANYGYTF
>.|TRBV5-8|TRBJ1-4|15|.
TGTGCCAGCAGTTTGCGGGCGGGCGGTAATGAAAAACTGTTTTTT
CASSLRAGGNEKLFF
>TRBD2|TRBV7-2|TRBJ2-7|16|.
TGTGCCAGCAGCTTAATGAGCGGGGTTAGCTCCTACGAGCAGTACTTC
CASSLMSGVSSYEQYF
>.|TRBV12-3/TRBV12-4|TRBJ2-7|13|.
TGTGCCAGCAGTTTAGCGCTTAGGAGCGAGCAGTACTTC
CASSLALRSEQYF
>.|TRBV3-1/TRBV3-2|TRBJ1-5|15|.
TGTGCCAGCAGCCCTTCGGGGAGGGGAGGACAGCCCCAGCATTTT
CASSPSGRGGQPQHF
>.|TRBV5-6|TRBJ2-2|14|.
TGTGCCAGCAGCTTGACAGCATTCATCGGGGAGCTGTTTTTT
CASSLTAFIGELFF
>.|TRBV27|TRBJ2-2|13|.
TGTGCCAGCAGCCAATACAGGATCGGGGAGCTGTTTTTT
CASSQYRIGELFF
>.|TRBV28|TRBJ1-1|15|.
TGTGCCAGCAGTGTACACTTGACAGGCGGCACTGAAGCTTTCTTT
CASSVHLTGGTEAFF
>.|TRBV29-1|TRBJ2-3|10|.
TGCAGCGCCAGAATGGATACGCAGTATTTT
CSARMDTQYF
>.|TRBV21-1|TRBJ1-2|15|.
.
CASSKVGQGNHGYTF
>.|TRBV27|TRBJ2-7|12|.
TGTGCCAGCAGTCCCGGGGGCTACGAGCAGTACTTC
CASSPGGYEQYF
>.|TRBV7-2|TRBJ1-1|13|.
TGTGCCAGCAGCTTAAACAGGAACACTGAAGCTTTCTTT
CASSLNRNTEAFF
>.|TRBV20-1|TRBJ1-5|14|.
TGCAGTGCTAGTATGAGTACGGGTACCCAGCCCCAGCATTTT
CSASMSTGTQPQHF
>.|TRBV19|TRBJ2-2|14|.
TGTGCCAGTATGAGAGAGACGAACACCGGGGAGCTGTTTTTT
CASMRETNTGELFF
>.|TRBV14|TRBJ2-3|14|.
TGTGCCAGCAGCCAAGATCTAGCCACAGATACGCAGTATTTT
CASSQDLATDTQYF
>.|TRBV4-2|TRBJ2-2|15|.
TGTGCCAGCAGCCAAGACTACCGCAACACCGGGGAGCTGTTTTTT
CASSQDYRNTGELFF
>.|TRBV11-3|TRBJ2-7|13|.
TGTGCCAGCAGCTTAGAGAGCTCCTACGAGCAGTACTTC
CASSLESSYEQYF
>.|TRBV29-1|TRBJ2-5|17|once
TGCAGCGTCATAACTAGCACAATTTCAGATAATCAAGAGACCCAGTACTTC
CSVITSTISDNQETQYF
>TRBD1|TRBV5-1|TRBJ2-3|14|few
TGCGCCAGCAGACAGGGGTCAGGCACAGATACGCAGTATTTT
CASRQGSGTDTQYF
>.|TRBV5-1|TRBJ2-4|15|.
TGCGCCAGCAGCCATTATGTCGGGGCCAAAAACATTCAGTACTTC
CASSHYVGAKNIQYF
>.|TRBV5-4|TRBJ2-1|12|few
TGTGCCAGCAGCTTGCCCGGGTGGGAGCAGTTCTTC
CASSLPGWEQFF
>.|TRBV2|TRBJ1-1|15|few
TGTGCCAGCAGGTTGAGGACAGATAGGAACACTGAAGCTTTCTTT
CASRLRTDRNTEAFF
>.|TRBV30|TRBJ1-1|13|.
TGTGCCTGGATGTGGGGGGATTGGACTGAAGCTTTCTTT
CAWMWGDWTEAFF
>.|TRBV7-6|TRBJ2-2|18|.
TGTGCCAGCAGCCTTATATCGATTCCGCAGCGTAGGACCGGGGAGCTGTTTTTT
CASSLISIPQRRTGELFF
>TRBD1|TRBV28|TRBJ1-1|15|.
TGTGCCAGCAGTGGGACAGGGCGGGGATACACTGAAGCTTTCTTT
CASSGTGRGYTEAFF
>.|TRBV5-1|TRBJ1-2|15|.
TGCGCCAGCAGCTTGGGCGGCATCTCTAACTATGGCTACACCTTC
CASSLGGISNYGYTF
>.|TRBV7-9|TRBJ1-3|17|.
TGTGCCAGCAGCTTAGCAGACAGAGGTGTCTCTGGAAACACCATATATTTT
CASSLADRGVSGNTIYF
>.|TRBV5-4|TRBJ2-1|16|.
TGTGCCAGCAGCTTTTTTGACAGGAACTCCTACAATGAGCAGTTCTTC
CASSFFDRNSYNEQFF
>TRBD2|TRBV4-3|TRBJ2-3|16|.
TGCGCCAGCAGCCAAGTGGGCGGGAGGAGCACAGATACGCAGTATTTT
CASSQVGGRSTDTQYF
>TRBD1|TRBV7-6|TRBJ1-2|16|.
TGTGCCAGCAGCCCCCCGTGGGACAGGGGTGATCATGGCTACACCTTC
CASSPPWDRGDHGYTF
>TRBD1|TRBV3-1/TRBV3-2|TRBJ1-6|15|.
TGTGCCAGCAGCCGAACGGGACAGAATAATTCACCCCTCCACTTT
CASSRTGQNNSPLHF
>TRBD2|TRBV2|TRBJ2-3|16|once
TGTGCCAGCAGTGCCAGAGGGAGCGGGGGCACAGATACGCAGTATTTT
CASSARGSGGTDTQYF
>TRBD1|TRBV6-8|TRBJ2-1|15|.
TGTGCCAGCAGGGGTGGGGACAGCCCCTACAATGAGCAGTTCTTC
CASRGGDSPYNEQFF
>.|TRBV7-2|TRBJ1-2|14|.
TGTGCCAGCAGCTTTTCCGGTGCTAACTATGGCTACACCTTC
CASSFSGANYGYTF
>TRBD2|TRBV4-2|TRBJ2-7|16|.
TGTGCCAGCAGCCGGGAGCTAGCGGGGGGTTCCTACGAGCAGTACTTC
CASSRELAGGSYEQYF
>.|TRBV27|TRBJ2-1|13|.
TGTGCCAGCAGTTTAATGTTGGGAGGTGATCAGTTCTTC
CASSLMLGGDQFF
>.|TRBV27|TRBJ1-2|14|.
TGTGCCAGCAGCCAAAACCCCTCGGGGGTGAGCTACACCTTC
CASSQNPSGVSYTF
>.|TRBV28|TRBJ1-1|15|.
TGTGCCAGCAGTCCGCCCCAGTGGGGGGACACTGAAGCTTTCTTT
CASSPPQWGDTEAFF
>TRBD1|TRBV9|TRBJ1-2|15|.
TGTGCCAGCAGCGCGGGCACAGGGGACGGGTATGGCTACACCTTC
CASSAGTGDGYGYTF
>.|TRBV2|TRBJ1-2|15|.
TGTGCCAGCACCCCTCGGGTGAAAGCTAACTATGGCTACACCTTC
CASTPRVKANYGYTF
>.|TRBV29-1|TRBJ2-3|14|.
TGCAGCGTTGGTCGTGGCGGTGTCACAGATACGCAGTATTTT
CSVGRGGVTDTQYF
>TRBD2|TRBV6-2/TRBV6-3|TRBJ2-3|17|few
TGTGCCAGCAGTTACGAAGTCCTAGCGGGAGGTGGGAATACGCAGTATTTT
CASSYEVLAGGGNTQYF
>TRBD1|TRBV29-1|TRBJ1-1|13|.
TGCAGCGTTGCAACAGGGGGCCGTGGTGAAGCTTTCTTT
CSVATGGRGEAFF
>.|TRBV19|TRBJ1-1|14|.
TGTGCCAGTAGTGCAACAGGGAAGGTCACTGAAGCTTTCTTT
CASSATGKVTEAFF